This T cell receptor (beta chain) was captured by sequencing in a study of blood T cell repertoires in COVID-19. In terms of age and location, participants ranged from roughly 18 to 100 years and lived in about two dozen US areas. Participants were placed into cohorts based on the clinical history they reported. Recovery meant two consecutive negative NP/OP PCR tests, professional clearance, or resolved symptoms. Sequencing was performed with immunoSEQ multiplex PCR; in TCRdb, only in-frame clones are kept and a portion is missing. Of under 350,000 clones in the sample, around 90% were seen once. Germline V CDR1 and CDR2: SNHLY, FYNNEI. Trimming took 7 bases from V and 5 from J, leaving 11 bases between them. The CDR3 has 13 amino acids.

V and J are TRBV2 and TRBJ2-2; tentative D call: TRBD2 (5 bases). The specimen was PBMCs or T cells enriched from blood (not recorded which). The receptor's source is a man aged 55 to 69 who had recovered from COVID-19. For the CDR3, the DNA is TGTGCCAGCACCGAAACTAGGACCGGGGAGCTGTTTTTT. Translated, it gives CASTETRTGELFF.